These 25 T cell receptor beta chains share one sample of origin, sequenced in a study of OX40 agonist ivuxolimab in advanced cancers. Using immunoSEQ multiplex PCR, the repertoire was profiled, and TCRdb retains in-frame clones only, with some absent. The data show approximately 94,000 clones, under 95% seen once. Sequences were derived from CD4+ or CD8+ T cells sorted from blood, sampled in a trial of the OX40 agonist ivuxolimab. All receptors come from an adult with an advanced solid tumor such as melanoma, head and neck, liver or kidney cancer.

The rearrangement uses TRBV11-3 and TRBJ2-5; either TRBD1 or TRBD2 may supply D (5 bases each). The germline V gene has CDR1 SGHNT and CDR2 YENEEA. V was trimmed by 5 bases and J by 9 bases, leaving 19 bases between them. CDR3 length: 14 residues. In nucleotides, the CDR3 is TGTGCCAGCAGCCCCCCGAGGGGACGTGGGGCCCAGTACTTC. As protein: CASSPPRGRGAQYF. The full variable domain, in which reference TRBV11-3 and TRBJ2-5 provide the parts outside the CDR3, is EAGVVQSPRYKIIEKKQPVAFWCNPISGHNTLYWYLQNLGQGPELLIRYENEEAVDDSQLPKDRFSAERLKGVDSTLKIQPAELGDSAVYLCASSPPRGRGAQYFGPGTRLLVL.

The chain is built from TRBV7-2 and TRBJ2-1; maybe TRBD2 (5 bases). The V and J ends lost 1 base and 5 bases respectively, with 21 bases between them. The CDR3 has 18 residues. Germline CDR1 and CDR2: SGHTA and FQGNSA. CDR3 in amino acids: CASSLVSASPSFNNEQFF. CDR3 sequence (DNA): TGTGCCAGCAGCTTAGTAAGCGCTAGCCCAAGTTTTAACAATGAGCAGTTCTTC.

Details on this clone: The identical CDR3 is also encoded by other nucleotide sequences in the sample. V and J are TRBV6-5 and TRBJ1-1; no reliable D call. Trimming took 7 bases from V and 7 from J, leaving 13 bases between them. The CDR3 covers 12 residues. Germline V gene sequence: CDR1 MNHEY, CDR2 SVGAGI. The CDR3 loop reads CASTPGSLEAFF. CDR3 nucleotide sequence: TGTGCCAGCACCCCCGGGTCCCTTGAAGCTTTCTTT.

The J gene is TRBJ2-7, the V gene TRBV25-1; TRBD1 agrees at 12 bases. CDR3 length: 14 amino acids. CDR1 and CDR2 (germline): MGHDK, SYGVNS. The J segment lost 5 bases and the V segment lost 6 bases, leaving 5 bases of the junction unmatched. This chain's CDR3 is CASRGTGGQNEQYF. CDR3 coding DNA: TGTGCCAGCAGAGGGACAGGGGGCCAGAACGAGCAGTACTTC.

In this sample, this clone turned up a few times. J is TRBJ1-1 and V is TRBV30; 7 bases agree with TRBD1. Germline trimming cut 1 base from V and 0 bases from J; bases unmatched to any gene: 2. The V gene's germline CDR1 is GTSNPN and CDR2 SVGIG (reference sequence). The CDR3 covers 14 residues. CDR3 in amino acids: CAWSADRLNTEAFF. DNA for the CDR3: TGTGCCTGGAGTGCGGACAGGCTGAACACTGAAGCTTTCTTT.

The chain carries TRBV15 and TRBJ2-2, with 10 bases identical to TRBD2. The V segment lost 1 base and the J segment 3 bases; nucleotides outside the gene matches: 5. There are 17 residues in the CDR3. Germline V gene lookup returns CDR1 LNHNV and CDR2 YYDKDF (reference sequence). CDR3 protein: CATSRGIAGGHTGELFF. DNA for the CDR3: TGTGCCACCAGCAGAGGGATAGCGGGAGGCCACACCGGGGAGCTGTTTTTT.

J is TRBJ2-5 and V is TRBV7-2; TRBD2 agrees at 8 bases. Trimming took 6 bases from V and 10 from J; bases not matched to a gene: 16. The CDR3 has 15 residues. Looked up from germline, CDR1 is SGHTA and CDR2 is FQGNSA. CDR3 DNA sequence: TGTGCCAGCAGAATGACTAGCGATACATCTCGGGACCAGTACTTC. As protein: CASRMTSDTSRDQYF.

The rearrangement joins TRBV6-1 to TRBJ1-3; D gene ambiguous. V lost 1 base to trimming and J lost 7 bases, with 11 bases between them. The CDR3 totals 14 residues. The germline V gene encodes CDR1 MNHNS and CDR2 SASEGT. The CDR3 sequence is CASSEGYGGNTIYF. As DNA, the CDR3 is TGTGCCAGCAGTGAAGGTTATGGTGGGAACACCATATATTTT.

The gene calls are TRBV7-9 and TRBJ2-1; the D call may be TRBD1 or TRBD2 (6 bases each). The CDR3 has 18 amino acids. The germline CDR1 and CDR2 sequences are SEHNR and FQNEAQ (reference sequence). Trimming cost V 7 bases and J 0 bases, with 22 bases left between them. This CDR3 reads CASTPRGAGLSSYNEQFF. The CDR3 coding sequence is TGTGCCAGCACTCCGAGGGGGGCGGGTCTGAGCTCCTACAATGAGCAGTTCTTC.

The CDR3 DNA follows: TGTGCCAGCAGCTTGGTGCAACCCGTGAACACTGAAGCTTTCTTT. Its protein product is CASSLVQPVNTEAFF. The gene calls are TRBV5-5 and TRBJ1-1; D is unclear. V was pared by 0 bases and J by 0 bases, with 9 bases between. This CDR3 is 15 amino acids long. Germline CDR1 is SGHKS and CDR2 is YYEKEE (reference sequence). Supplemented by reference TRBV5-5 and TRBJ1-1, the full variable domain reads DAGVTQSPTHLIKTRGQQVTLRCSPISGHKSVSWYQQVLGQGPQFIFQYYEKEERGRGNFPDRFSARQFPNYSSELNVNALLLGDSALYLCASSLVQPVNTEAFFGQGTRLTVV.

The CDR3 reads CASSSGLVGYQETQYF. DNA of the CDR3: TGTGCCAGCAGCTCCGGACTAGTGGGGTACCAAGAGACCCAGTACTTC. V is TRBV7-3 and J is TRBJ2-5, with TRBD2 matching 7 bases. Trimming took 4 bases from V and 0 from J; bases not matched to a gene: 8. The CDR3 length is 16 residues. Germline V gene sequence: CDR1 SGHTA, CDR2 FQGTGA.

The chain employs TRBV6-1 and TRBJ2-3; D is unclear. The V end was cut by 3 bases, the J end by 0 bases, with 10 bases between. The CDR3 has 15 amino acids. Germline-derived CDR1 and CDR2 are MNHNS and SASEGT. CDR3 protein: CASSDSGVSTDTQYF. CDR3 bases: TGTGCCAGCAGTGATAGTGGGGTCAGCACAGATACGCAGTATTTT.

The chain uses TRBV18 and TRBJ2-1, with 11 bases that match TRBD2. This CDR3 spans 17 amino acids. Germline V gene lookup returns CDR1 KGHSH and CDR2 LQKENI. J gave up 5 bases and V 4 bases, and 10 bases lay outside the gene matches. This CDR3 is CASSQLPLAGGDNEQFF. The CDR3 nucleotides read TGTGCCAGCTCACAATTACCATTAGCGGGAGGGGACAATGAGCAGTTCTTC.

This clone occurred a few times. This rearrangement joins TRBV29-1 to TRBJ2-7, with D uncertain. CDR3 length: 12 residues. Germline V gives CDR1 SQVTM, CDR2 ANQGSEA. Deletions cut 2 bases from V and 6 bases from J, with 11 bases between. DNA for the CDR3: TGCAGCGTTGAAAGGCACCGCTCCGAGCAGTACTTC. It encodes CSVERHRSEQYF.

The chain employs TRBV7-2 and TRBJ2-7; TRBD2 is a possible D gene (6 bases). This CDR3 spans 15 amino acids. Deletions cut 5 bases from V and 1 base from J, with 15 bases between. CDR1 SGHTA and CDR2 FQGNSA come from the germline V gene. The CDR3 reads CASSGWSGRSYEQYF. The CDR3 DNA reads TGTGCCAGCAGCGGGTGGAGCGGGCGGTCCTACGAGCAGTACTTC.

The V call is TRBV4-3, the J call TRBJ2-4, with D maybe TRBD1 (6 bases). Trimming shortened V by 0 bases and J by 4 bases, and 13 bases separated the two germline ends. The CDR3 covers 16 residues. The germline V gene has CDR1 LGHNA and CDR2 YSLEER. CDR3 sequence reads: CASSQDRGWGKNIQYF. The CDR3 DNA reads TGCGCCAGCAGCCAAGATAGGGGGTGGGGAAAAAACATTCAGTACTTC.

The chain combines TRBV19 with TRBJ2-3, with TRBD1 identical over 7 bases. Trimming at V came to 10 bases and at J to 0 bases, leaving 7 bases not matched to a gene. The CDR3 consists of 14 residues. Germline V gene lookup returns CDR1 LNHDA and CDR2 SQIVND (reference sequence). CDR3: CATRDSASTDTQYF. The CDR3 DNA reads TGTGCCACCAGGGACAGCGCTAGCACAGATACGCAGTATTTT.

The rearrangement joins TRBV10-3 to TRBJ2-2, with D unresolved. The V and J ends lost 2 bases and 6 bases respectively, with 10 bases between them. Germline CDR1 and CDR2: ENHRY and SYGVKD. The CDR3 extends over 14 amino acids. In nucleotides, the CDR3 is TGTGCCATCAGTGAGGATATAGTTTCCGGGGAGCTGTTTTTT. It translates to CAISEDIVSGELFF.

The chain carries TRBV30 and TRBJ2-7; D call uncertain. Trimming took 0 bases from V and 0 from J, leaving 9 bases between them. This CDR3 is built from 14 residues. Germline V gene data show CDR1 as GTSNPN and CDR2 as SVGIG (reference sequence). The CDR3 coding sequence is TGTGCCTGGAGTGTGCAGTCGAGCTCCTACGAGCAGTACTTC. It specifies CAWSVQSSSYEQYF. Based on the CDR3 plus reference TRBV30 and TRBJ2-7, the full variable domain is SQTIHQWPATLVQPVGSPLSLECTVEGTSNPNLYWYRQAAGRGLQLLFYSVGIGQISSEVPQNLSASRPQDRQFILSSKKLLLSDSGFYLCAWSVQSSSYEQYFGPGTRLTVT.

The rearrangement uses TRBV5-6 and TRBJ1-4; D gene unclear. The germline V and J ends were trimmed by 5 bases and 2 bases, with 7 bases remaining between them. Germline CDR1 and CDR2: SGHDT and YYEEEE. This CDR3 contains 13 residues. CDR3 bases: TGTGCCAGCAGTACGATTACTAATGAAAAACTGTTTTTT. It is translated as CASSTITNEKLFF.

The V and J genes are TRBV7-3 and TRBJ1-2; 10 nucleotides align to TRBD1. The germline gives CDR1 SGHTA, CDR2 FQGTGA. The J segment lost 4 bases and the V segment lost 0 bases, leaving 2 bases of the junction unmatched. The CDR3 extends over 15 amino acids. CDR3 loop: CASSLTGQGSYGYTF. CDR3 sequence (DNA): TGTGCCAGCAGCTTAACGGGACAGGGGAGCTATGGCTACACCTTC.

The genes are TRBV5-6 and TRBJ2-7, with 9 bases identical to TRBD1. The CDR3 is made up of 17 amino acids. Germline CDR1 is SGHDT and CDR2 is YYEEEE. With 2 bases clipped from V and 6 bases from J, the junction kept 15 bases outside the gene matches. CDR3 in amino acids: CASSLVGQGRRGLEQYF. The CDR3 DNA is TGTGCCAGCAGCTTAGTGGGACAGGGAAGAAGGGGTCTCGAGCAGTACTTC.

The rearrangement uses TRBV4-3 and TRBJ2-7, with TRBD1 identical over 10 bases. The germline V gene has CDR1 LGHNA and CDR2 YSLEER. Trimming at V came to 5 bases and at J to 3 bases, leaving 7 bases not matched to a gene. The CDR3 spans 15 residues. This CDR3 is CASSFRQGAYYEQYF. CDR3 bases: TGCGCCAGCAGCTTCCGACAGGGGGCTTACTACGAGCAGTACTTC.

V usage is TRBV7-3 and J usage is TRBJ2-1; possible D gene TRBD2, 6 bases. Trimming took off 4 bases at V and 9 bases at J, with 19 bases between the two ends. The CDR3 totals 15 residues. CDR1 is SGHTA and CDR2 is FQGTGA in the germline V gene. This CDR3 is CASSSVAVTGGEQFF. The CDR3 nucleotides are TGTGCCAGCAGCTCCGTAGCGGTCACCGGTGGTGAGCAGTTCTTC.

The V gene is TRBV28, the J gene TRBJ2-7, with 7 bases fitting TRBD1. The CDR3 is 14 amino acids. The V gene end was trimmed by 7 bases and the J gene end by 3 bases; junction bases not matched to a gene: 9. The germline CDR1 and CDR2 sequences are MDHEN and SYDVKM. CDR3 region: CASTVGQDNYEQYF. In DNA form, the CDR3 reads TGTGCCAGCACCGTAGGACAGGACAACTACGAGCAGTACTTC.